One and the same sample provided the 2 T cell receptor beta chains below, sequenced in a study of T cell responses to AZD1222 COVID-19 vaccine. Here immunoSEQ multiplex PCR was the method, and the copy in TCRdb shows in-frame clones only, minus some. In the table there are some 70,000 clones, 65% to 85% of which are singletons. The material was peripheral blood, obtained on day 0 of AZD1222 vaccination. Receptors originate from an adult in good health.

The rearrangement uses TRBV28 and TRBJ1-4; tentatively, D is TRBD1 (6 bases). Trimming pared 1 base from V and 8 bases from J, leaving 11 bases between. CDR3 length: 14 residues. Per the germline V gene, CDR1 is MDHEN and CDR2 is SYDVKM. The CDR3 region has the DNA TGTGCCAGCAGTTTATTCAGGGGCGGCGAAAAACTGTTTTTT. Residues: CASSLFRGGEKLFF.

The V call is TRBV4-1, the J call TRBJ2-1; 10 positions match TRBD2. This CDR3 is built from 15 residues. Per germline, CDR1 MGHRA and CDR2 YSYEKL. The trim removed 4 bases at V and 13 bases at J, leaving 13 bases unmatched. The chain's CDR3 is CASSLPGGLARAQFF. The CDR3 nucleotides are TGCGCCAGCAGCCTTCCAGGGGGACTAGCGAGAGCCCAGTTCTTC.